The clone carrying this T cell receptor (beta chain) was observed a handful of times. As yet, its antigen is unknown. This sample was included in a study of T cells in Graves' hyperthyroidism and ophthalmopathy. Amplified TCR beta CDR3 regions came from RNA transcripts. First-round RT-PCR targeting the TCR CDR3 was performed with the HTBI primer set. MiXCR, applied by TCRdb to the multiplex PCR reads, yields one record per CDR3 protein. The table lists under 450,000 distinct CDR3 sequences, approximately 15% of them singletons. The CDR3 extends over 15 amino acids. Germline CDR1 and CDR2: KGHDR and SFDVKD. After removal of 5 bases from V and 2 bases from J, the junction contained 6 bases not matched to a gene. The study's findings and limits: Blood also showed most of the thyroid clonotypes that were expanded above 0.001. From stable hyperthyroidism, ophthalmopathy was set apart by a 13 V-J model.

The TCR was taken from a woman in her late teens or twenties with Graves' hyperthyroidism. Sequenced input: blood. The V and J genes are TRBV24-1 and TRBJ2-3; 7 bases are a match to TRBD1. The CDR3 region has the DNA TGTGCCACCAGTGGGGACAGAAAGCACACAGATACGCAGTATTTT. Its protein is CATSGDRKHTDTQYF.